Many counts were recorded for the clone carrying this TCR beta chain. This entry is derived from a study of CD8 T cells in ankylosing spondylitis. TCRdb redid the calling of the 5' RACE reads with MiXCR, one entry per CDR3 protein. The repertoire has 150,000 to 200,000 distinct CDR3 sequences, approximately 12% of them found once; the top ten carry approximately 11%. Trimming cost V 3 bases and J 6 bases, with 11 bases left between them. CDR3 length: 14 amino acids. Germline CDR1 reads KGHDR; CDR2 reads SFDVKD. The sample taken for sequencing was blood, either unsorted or a sorted T cell fraction (not recorded which). This clonotype was sampled from a female donor with ankylosing spondylitis or in good health (not recorded which). The chain carries TRBV24-1 and TRBJ2-1; D possibly corresponds to TRBD2 (5 bases). In DNA, the CDR3 is TGTGCCACCAGTGATATGGCGGGTCGCAATGAGCAGTTCTTC. It encodes CATSDMAGRNEQFF.